This T cell receptor beta chain was documented in a study of cytomegalovirus exposure and HLA in healthy donors. Across the whole study: The 120 validation repertoires, a later analysis reported, used the same platform as the roughly 650 repertoires from the first cohort.

A note on this clone: The antigen is undetermined.

TCRdb's copy holds only in-frame clones and misses some; the assay was immunoSEQ multiplex PCR. The table has 150,000 to 200,000 clones, approximately 84% seen once; the top ten hold less than 8.5%. Study-wide results and caveats: In vitro checks showed that a few CMV-associated chains really do target CMV antigens. Diagnosis of cytomegalovirus status made by the classifier reportedly showed high specificity and sensitivity.

This TCR was sampled from a young man in good health and CMV-seropositive. The sequenced material came from PBMCs.

CDR3 nucleotides: TGTGCCAGCAGCTTGGGGGCAGGGGGCGCGGATACGCAGTATTTT. As protein: CASSLGAGGADTQYF. The chain joins TRBV5-6 to TRBJ2-3; 8 nucleotides align to TRBD1. The germline gives CDR1 SGHDT, CDR2 YYEEEE. V shed 0 bases, J shed 6 bases, and the junction held 6 bases outside the gene matches. The CDR3 totals 15 residues. The full variable domain, its missing parts supplied by reference TRBV5-6 and TRBJ2-3, is DAGVTQSPTHLIKTRGQQVTLRCSPKSGHDTVSWYQQALGQGPQFIFQYYEEEERQRGNFPDRFSGHQFPNYSSELNVNALLLGDSALYLCASSLGAGGADTQYFGPGTRLTVL.